This T cell receptor (beta chain) stems from a study of immune evolution from preneoplasia to lung adenocarcinoma. The study, taken as a whole, reports: Normal lung had the highest top T cell clone frequencies.

Libraries were prepared by immunoSEQ multiplex PCR; TCRdb keeps only in-frame clonotypes and omits some of them. The sample lists more than 2,500 clones, 65% to 90% occurring once. Remarks on this clone: The antigen remains unidentified.

The ends lost 3 bases at V and 4 bases at J; junction bases unmatched: 5. CDR1 is GTSNPN, CDR2 SVGIG, per germline (reference sequence). CDR3 size: 15 residues. Each case's diagnosis was confirmed by two pathologists on H&E. The chain combines TRBV30 with TRBJ2-2, with 10 bases matching TRBD2. Sequenced material: FFPE atypical adenomatous hyperplasia tissue from the lung. Described subset: atypical adenomatous hyperplasia (AAH), lung preneoplasia. The sequence was obtained from a person between 70 and 80 years old with lung adenocarcinoma. This CDR3 reads CAWRPAGGLTGELFF. The CDR3 nucleotides read TGTGCCTGGAGGCCAGCGGGAGGGCTCACCGGGGAGCTGTTTTTT.